The 18 T cell receptor beta chains listed next were all sequenced from one sample in a study of metastatic and nonmetastatic thyroid tumors. Patients underwent thyroid surgery, and none had received any treatment before it. TCRdb reanalyzed the PCR reads via MiXCR. The sample contains tens of thousands of clones, 15% of which appear only once. The sequenced material came from blood. These receptors were collected from a female donor with papillary thyroid cancer or a benign thyroid nodule (not recorded which). Some clones in this sample may be carry-over from other donors' samples.

This clone was recorded many times. V is TRBV5-1 and J is TRBJ1-6, with D perhaps TRBD1 (5 bases). Germline V gene lookup returns CDR1 SGHRS and CDR2 YFSETQ. V lost 4 bases and J 4 bases, leaving 12 bases between the germline ends. The CDR3 runs to 15 residues. The DNA for the CDR3 is TGCGCCAGCAGCCCGGGACGGCCTTATAATTCACCCCTCCACTTT. Residues: CASSPGRPYNSPLHF.

This clone was detected ten times or more. The V gene is TRBV25-1, the J gene TRBJ1-1; D call uncertain. The germline V and J ends were trimmed by 4 bases and 3 bases, with 9 bases remaining between them. Germline V CDR1 and CDR2: MGHDK, SYGVNS. The CDR3 is 13 amino acids. The CDR3 region is CASSGKGDTEAFF. CDR3 sequence (DNA): TGTGCCAGCAGTGGGAAGGGAGACACTGAAGCTTTCTTT.

By proportion, this clone is medium-sized. V is TRBV12-3 or TRBV12-4 and J is TRBJ2-7; 9 positions agree with TRBD2. Trimming cost V 4 bases and J 7 bases; bases outside gene matches: 8. This CDR3 is built from 14 residues. The CDR3 loop is CASSWAGGPGEQYF. The CDR3 region has the DNA TGTGCCAGCAGTTGGGCGGGAGGGCCTGGAGAGCAGTACTTC.

This clone was observed many times. A read error may produce the germline difference seen at one junction end. The sample contains more than one DNA sequence encoding this CDR3. The rearrangement links TRBV2 to TRBJ1-4, with D unresolved. Germline lookup yields CDR1 SNHLY and CDR2 FYNNEI. The CDR3 is made up of 12 amino acids. CDR3 nucleotide sequence: TGTGCCAGCACGACAAGTAATGAAAAATTGTTTTTT. Its translation is CASTTSNEKLFF.

The sample holds many counts of this clone. This chain connects TRBV6-1 to TRBJ1-4, with D perhaps TRBD1 (5 bases). Trimming took off 8 bases at V and 7 bases at J, with 14 bases between the two ends. The germline V gene encodes CDR1 MNHNS and CDR2 SASEGT. There are 13 residues in the CDR3. This chain's CDR3 is CASQPTRGEKLFF. The CDR3 DNA is TGTGCCAGCCAGCCGACTAGGGGTGAAAAACTGTTTTTT.

This clone was found many times. This rearrangement joins TRBV19 to TRBJ2-7; D possibly corresponds to TRBD2 (5 bases). The germline V gene encodes CDR1 LNHDA and CDR2 SQIVND (reference sequence). CDR3 length equals 12 residues. The V and J ends lost 5 bases and 6 bases respectively, with 11 bases between them. The CDR3 region is CASSVGVAEQYF. CDR3 coding DNA: TGTGCCAGTAGTGTCGGGGTTGCCGAGCAGTACTTC.

This clone occurred many times. The chain uses TRBV10-3 and TRBJ2-1; TRBD1 aligns across 10 bases. The CDR3 runs 14 residues. V lost 6 bases and J lost 10; bases outside the gene matches: 9. Germline V lookup: CDR1 ENHRY, CDR2 SYGVKD. The CDR3 DNA sequence: TGTGCCATCAGCGCCTCCGGGGGACAGGGGGAGCAGTTCTTC. Its translation is CAISASGGQGEQFF.

This chain joins TRBV20-1 and TRBJ1-1; D call uncertain. The CDR3 loop spans 15 amino acids. Germline assignment: CDR1 DFQATT and CDR2 SNEGSKA (reference sequence). Trimming took 3 bases from V and 3 from J, leaving 17 bases between them. The CDR3 DNA follows: TGCAGTGCTAGGGTTGCAGCCCGGACGGACACTGAAGCTTTCTTT. This codes for CSARVAARTDTEAFF.

This chain uses TRBV7-9 with TRBJ2-7; TRBD2 might be the D (5 bases). Trimming took 1 base from V and 6 from J, leaving 13 bases between them. CDR3 length: 14 amino acids. CDR1 is SEHNR and CDR2 is FQNEAQ in the germline V gene (reference sequence). DNA of the CDR3: TGTGCCAGCAGCTTAGGGCTAGCCCCTGGCGAGCAGTACTTC. This gives the protein CASSLGLAPGEQYF.

The sample holds many counts of this clone. The chain couples TRBV7-2 to TRBJ2-3, with D maybe TRBD2 (5 bases). The CDR3 extends over 14 amino acids. From germline, CDR1 is SGHTA and CDR2 FQGNSA. The germline V and J ends were trimmed by 4 bases and 1 base, with 9 bases remaining between them. CDR3 in DNA: TGTGCCAGCAGCTCCAGCGGAGGCACAGATACGCAGTATTTT. Protein sequence: CASSSSGGTDTQYF.

This clone is categorized as medium-sized. The chain joins TRBV11-2 to TRBJ2-6; no clear D gene. V lost 2 bases and J lost 2, with 10 bases in between. The CDR3 has 16 amino acids. CDR1 is SGHAT and CDR2 is FQNNGV in the germline V gene. CDR3 amino acids: CASSLRGRTGANVLTF. DNA for the CDR3: TGTGCCAGCAGCTTAAGAGGCAGAACTGGGGCCAACGTCCTGACTTTC.

With regard to this clone: Just one base apart from a much larger clone, this may be a read error. Other DNA sequences within the sample encode an identical CDR3. Written as DNA, the CDR3 is TGTGCCAGCAGCCTAGGGGGCAGGGAGACCCAGTACTTC. Translation: CASSLGGRETQYF. The chain recombines TRBV7-3 with TRBJ2-5, with TRBD1 matching 7 bases. With 5 bases clipped from V and 5 bases from J, the junction kept 5 bases outside the gene matches. This CDR3 is built from 13 residues. From germline, CDR1 is SGHTA and CDR2 FQGTGA.

This clone was observed many times. This chain connects TRBV27 to TRBJ2-1; 7 bases agree with TRBD2. The CDR3 sequence is 16 residues long. The J segment lost 6 bases and the V segment lost 3 bases, leaving 11 bases of the junction unmatched. Looked up from germline, CDR1 is MNHEY and CDR2 is SMNVEV (reference sequence). The CDR3 sequence is CASSFAGALNFNEQFF. CDR3 coding DNA: TGTGCCAGCAGTTTCGCGGGAGCCCTTAATTTCAATGAGCAGTTCTTC.

This clone was recorded many times. The chain couples TRBV19 to TRBJ1-5; no firm D call. CDR3 size: 17 residues. CDR1 is LNHDA, CDR2 SQIVND, per germline (reference sequence). The V and J ends lost 7 bases and 2 bases respectively, with 21 bases between them. CDR3 protein: CASTRKGLVVGNQPQHF. The CDR3 bases are TGTGCCAGTACCCGAAAAGGGCTAGTCGTGGGCAATCAGCCCCAGCATTTT.

This clone was counted ten times or more. This CDR3 is also generated by other DNA sequences in the sample. The chain recombines TRBV20-1 with TRBJ2-2; a possible D gene is TRBD2 (6 bases). The CDR3 runs to 14 residues. CDR1 DFQATT and CDR2 SNEGSKA come from the germline V gene (reference sequence). Trimming removed 2 bases from V and 5 bases from J, with 12 bases in between. Here the CDR3 reads CSARLGLGTGELFF. The CDR3 DNA reads as TGCAGTGCTAGACTGGGACTGGGGACCGGGGAGCTGTTTTTT.

This clone was picked up many times. V gene TRBV6-1 combines with J gene TRBJ2-4, with D maybe TRBD2 (5 bases). The CDR3 loop spans 13 amino acids. Trimming took 5 bases from V and 7 from J, leaving 12 bases between them. Germline lookup yields CDR1 MNHNS and CDR2 SASEGT. The CDR3 region is CASSIRTENIQYF. CDR3 coding DNA: TGTGCCAGCAGTATCCGGACTGAGAACATTCAGTACTTC.

This clone was counted ten times or more. This rearrangement joins TRBV4-1 to TRBJ2-2; D remains ambiguous. The CDR3 runs to 16 residues. The germline CDR1 and CDR2 sequences are MGHRA and YSYEKL. The V end was cut by 4 bases, the J end by 8 bases, with 20 bases between. CDR3 bases: TGCGCCAGCAGCCGTAACATCCAAAGGCGCGTTGGGGAGCTGTTTTTT. This translates into CASSRNIQRRVGELFF.

This clone was observed at least ten times. V is TRBV7-9 and J is TRBJ1-3; D uncertain. CDR3 length: 15 residues. V lost 4 bases to trimming and J lost 0 bases, with 10 bases between them. Per germline, CDR1 SEHNR and CDR2 FQNEAQ (reference sequence). CDR3 coding DNA: TGTGCCAGCAGCTCAAGTACCTTCTCTGGAAACACCATATATTTT. It codes for CASSSSTFSGNTIYF.